The clone carrying this T cell receptor beta chain was seen ten or more times. Its target is not known. The sample comes from a study of Graves' ophthalmopathy and Graves' hyperthyroidism. Study context: Peripheral blood was obtained at first diagnosis, ahead of any treatment. Study-wide findings and caveats: Blood shared most expanded thyroid clonotypes above 0.001 frequency.

Transcripts of RNA were the source for amplifying TCR beta CDR3 regions. HTBI-primed first-round RT-PCR preceded second-round multiplex PCR. TCRdb reanalysed the multiplex PCR reads using MiXCR and keeps one entry per CDR3 protein. This sample has some 380,000 distinct CDR3 sequences, with 15% to 19% found just once. CDR3 length: 16 amino acids. CDR1 and CDR2 (germline): SGHNT, YENEEA. V gave up 1 base and J gave up 0 bases, with 12 bases separating them. Aged 18 to 65, hyperthyroidism patients had new diagnoses of under 2 months' duration. As diagnostic evidence, clinical symptoms, serum thyroxine, TRAb, thyroid ultrasound and orbital computed tomography were relied upon.

This chain connects TRBV11-3 to TRBJ1-2; D remains unclear. Sequenced: peripheral blood. The sequence was collected from a woman aged 18-30 years with stable Graves' hyperthyroidism. DNA of the CDR3: TGTGCCAGCAGCTTAGTTAGCCTTGGTGCTAACTATGGCTACACCTTC. Its translation: CASSLVSLGANYGYTF.